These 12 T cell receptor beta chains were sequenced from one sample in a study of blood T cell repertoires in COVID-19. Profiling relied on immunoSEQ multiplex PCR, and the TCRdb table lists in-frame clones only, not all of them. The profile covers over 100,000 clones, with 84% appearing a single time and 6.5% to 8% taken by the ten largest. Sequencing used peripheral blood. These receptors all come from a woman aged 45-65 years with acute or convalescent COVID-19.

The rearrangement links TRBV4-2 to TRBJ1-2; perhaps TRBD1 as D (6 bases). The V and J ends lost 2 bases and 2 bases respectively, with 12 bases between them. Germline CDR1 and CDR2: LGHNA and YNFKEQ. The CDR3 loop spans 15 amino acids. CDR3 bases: TGTGCCAGCAGCCAACAGGGCGGACAGAACTATGGCTACACCTTC. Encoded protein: CASSQQGGQNYGYTF.

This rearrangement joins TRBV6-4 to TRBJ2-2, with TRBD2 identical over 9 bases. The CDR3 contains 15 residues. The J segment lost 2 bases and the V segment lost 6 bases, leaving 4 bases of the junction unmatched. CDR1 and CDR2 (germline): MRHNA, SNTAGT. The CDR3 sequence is CASSLSGGNTGELFF. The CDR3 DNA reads TGTGCCAGCAGCCTTAGCGGGGGCAACACCGGGGAGCTGTTTTTT.

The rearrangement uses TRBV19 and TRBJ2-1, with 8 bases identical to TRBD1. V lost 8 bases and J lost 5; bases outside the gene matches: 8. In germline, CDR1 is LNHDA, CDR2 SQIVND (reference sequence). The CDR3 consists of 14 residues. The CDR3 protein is CASSPTGAHNEQFF. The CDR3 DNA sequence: TGTGCCAGTTCTCCGACAGGGGCCCACAATGAGCAGTTCTTC.

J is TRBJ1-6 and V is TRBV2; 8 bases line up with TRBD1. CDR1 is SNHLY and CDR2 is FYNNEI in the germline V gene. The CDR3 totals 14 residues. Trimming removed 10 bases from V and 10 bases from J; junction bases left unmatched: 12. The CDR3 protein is CATLGQGRRSPLHF. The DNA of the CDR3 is TGTGCCACCCTCGGACAGGGAAGGAGATCACCCCTCCACTTT.

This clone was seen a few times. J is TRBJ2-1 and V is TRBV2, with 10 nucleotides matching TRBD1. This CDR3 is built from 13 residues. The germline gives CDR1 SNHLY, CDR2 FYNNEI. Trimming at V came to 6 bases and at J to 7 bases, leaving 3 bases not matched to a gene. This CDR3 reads CASRGQGKNEQFF. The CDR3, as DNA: TGTGCCAGCAGGGGACAGGGGAAGAATGAGCAGTTCTTC.

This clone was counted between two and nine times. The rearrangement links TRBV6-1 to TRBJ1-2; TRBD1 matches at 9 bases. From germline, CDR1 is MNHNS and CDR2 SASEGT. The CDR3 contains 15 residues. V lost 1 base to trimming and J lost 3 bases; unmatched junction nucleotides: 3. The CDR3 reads CASSEGWTGDYGYTF. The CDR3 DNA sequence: TGTGCCAGCAGTGAAGGGTGGACAGGGGACTATGGCTACACCTTC.

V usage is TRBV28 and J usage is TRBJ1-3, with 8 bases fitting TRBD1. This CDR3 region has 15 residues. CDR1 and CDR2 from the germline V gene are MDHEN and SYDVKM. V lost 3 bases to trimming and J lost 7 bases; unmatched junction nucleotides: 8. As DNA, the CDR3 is TGTGCCAGCAGTTTTATGGACAGGGTTGGGAACACCATATATTTT. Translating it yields CASSFMDRVGNTIYF.

DNA of the CDR3: TGTGCCAGCAGTCCGTACAGGGGTTTTGAATCTGCCAAAAACATTCAGTACTTC. Amino acid sequence: CASSPYRGFESAKNIQYF. The chain combines TRBV28 with TRBJ2-4; TRBD1 aligns across 7 bases. The V gene's germline CDR1 is MDHEN and CDR2 SYDVKM. This CDR3 is 18 amino acids long. V dropped 5 bases and J dropped 1; count of bases not matched to a gene: 14.

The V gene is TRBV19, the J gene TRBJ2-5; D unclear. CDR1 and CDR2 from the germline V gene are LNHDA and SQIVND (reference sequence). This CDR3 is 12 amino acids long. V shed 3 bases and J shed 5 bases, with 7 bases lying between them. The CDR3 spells CASSILGETQYF. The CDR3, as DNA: TGTGCCAGTAGTATTCTCGGGGAGACCCAGTACTTC.

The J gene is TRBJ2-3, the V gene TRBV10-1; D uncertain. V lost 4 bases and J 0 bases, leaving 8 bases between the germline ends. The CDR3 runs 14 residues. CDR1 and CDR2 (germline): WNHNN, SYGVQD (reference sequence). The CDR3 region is CASSGGVSTDTQYF. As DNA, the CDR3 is TGCGCCAGCAGTGGAGGAGTAAGCACAGATACGCAGTATTTT.

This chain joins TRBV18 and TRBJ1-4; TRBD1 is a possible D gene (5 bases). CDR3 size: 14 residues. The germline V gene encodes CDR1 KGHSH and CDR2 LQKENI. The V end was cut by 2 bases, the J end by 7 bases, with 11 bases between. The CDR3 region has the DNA TGTGCCAGCTCACCAAAAGGGGCCTCTGAAAAACTGTTTTTT. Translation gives CASSPKGASEKLFF.

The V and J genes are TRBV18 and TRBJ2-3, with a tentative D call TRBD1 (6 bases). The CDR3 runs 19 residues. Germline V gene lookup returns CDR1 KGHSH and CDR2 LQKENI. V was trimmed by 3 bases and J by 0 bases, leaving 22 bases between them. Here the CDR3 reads CASSPVLLSKGGSTDTQYF. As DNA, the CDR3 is TGTGCCAGCTCACCGGTTCTCCTTAGCAAAGGGGGAAGCACAGATACGCAGTATTTT.